These T cell receptor beta chains were read from a single sample in a study of T cell repertoires in cytomegalovirus infection. Each CDR3 protein is one row after TCRdb ran MiXCR on the reads. The table has under 450,000 distinct CDR3 sequences, 34% seen once. The antigens of these receptors remain unknown. Source: cultured PBMCs, taken from culture after CMV antigen stimulation. All receptors derive from a human donor in good health (CMV status not recorded). Some clones in this sample may be carry-over from other donors' samples. Each CDR3 is given with its conserved first and last residue. Fields, in order: clone size, J gene, D gene, V gene, CDR3 DNA, CDR3 protein. The D gene is left open where the match is weak. Some rows have no size entry. The others give once, few or many, or a class for an expanded clone.

size: NA
J: TRBJ2-7
D: TRBD2
V: TRBV6-5
DNA: TGTGCCAGCAGTGATAGCGGGAGGGTTAAAAGCTCCTACGAGCAGTACTTC
CDR3: CASSDSGRVKSSYEQYF

size: NA
J: TRBJ2-3
D: NA
V: TRBV19
DNA: TGTGCCAGTAGTACCCGCCAGGGAATCGACGATACGCAGTATTTT
CDR3: CASSTRQGIDDTQYF

size: NA
J: TRBJ2-3
D: TRBD2
V: TRBV25-1
DNA: TGTGCCAGCAGTCCGACTAGCGGGAGGGCTCTAGATACGCAGTATTTT
CDR3: CASSPTSGRALDTQYF

size: NA
J: TRBJ1-1
D: NA
V: TRBV5-1
DNA: TGCGCCAGCAGCTTTCAACCCCGCGGGACCGAAGCTTTCTTT
CDR3: CASSFQPRGTEAFF

size: many
J: TRBJ1-2
D: NA
V: TRBV7-2
DNA: TGTGCCAGCAGCTTAGTCAGGGCCTCTAACTATGGCTACACCTTC
CDR3: CASSLVRASNYGYTF

size: NA
J: TRBJ2-3
D: NA
V: TRBV24-1
DNA: TGTGCCACCAGTGATTATAGAGCAGATACGCAGTATTTT
CDR3: CATSDYRADTQYF

size: NA
J: TRBJ2-2
D: TRBD2
V: TRBV4-3
DNA: TGCGCCAGCAGCCTCCTGGGGACTAGCGGATACACCGGGGAGCTGTTTTTT
CDR3: CASSLLGTSGYTGELFF

size: NA
J: TRBJ2-7
D: NA
V: TRBV6-6
DNA: TGTGCCAGCAGTTACTTGGACAGCTCCTACGAGCAGTACTTC
CDR3: CASSYLDSSYEQYF

size: many
J: TRBJ2-3
D: NA
V: TRBV7-2
DNA: TGTGCCAGCAGCTTTCAGGGGACCACAGATACGCAGTATTTT
CDR3: CASSFQGTTDTQYF

size: few
J: TRBJ2-3
D: NA
V: TRBV28
DNA: TGTGCCAGCAGTTTATGGGGGGGCCGCACAGATACGCAGTATTTT
CDR3: CASSLWGGRTDTQYF

size: NA
J: TRBJ1-2
D: TRBD1
V: TRBV28
DNA: TGTGCCAGCAGCCTACCGGGACAGGGTCAAAGGGGCTACACCTTC
CDR3: CASSLPGQGQRGYTF

size: few
J: TRBJ1-5
D: NA
V: TRBV6-6
DNA: TGTGCCAGCAGTTACATTAAGACGGATAGCAATCAGCCCCAGCATTTT
CDR3: CASSYIKTDSNQPQHF

size: NA
J: TRBJ2-2
D: NA
V: TRBV6-1
DNA: TGTGCCAGCATTCCCGTCAGGGGGGCCGGGGAGCTGTTTTTT
CDR3: CASIPVRGAGELFF

size: NA
J: TRBJ1-2
D: NA
V: TRBV7-4
DNA: TGTGCCAGCAGCTTAGGAGTAGGTGATGGCTACACCTTC
CDR3: CASSLGVGDGYTF

size: few
J: TRBJ1-4
D: NA
V: TRBV6-6
DNA: TGTGCCAGCAGACCCCCCGGGGGGGCAACTAATGAAAAACTGTTTTTT
CDR3: CASRPPGGATNEKLFF

size: few
J: TRBJ2-3
D: TRBD2
V: TRBV28
DNA: TGTGCCAGCAGACCCCAGCAGCGGGACGTGGATACGCAGTATTTT
CDR3: CASRPQQRDVDTQYF

size: few
J: TRBJ1-1
D: NA
V: TRBV6-5
DNA: TGTGCCAGCAGTCCTAAGAGGGCTGGAAACACTGAAGCTTTCTTT
CDR3: CASSPKRAGNTEAFF

size: NA
J: TRBJ2-1
D: TRBD1
V: TRBV6-4
DNA: TGTGCCAGCAGCCAAAGACAGGGGGCCTACAATGAGCAGTTCTTC
CDR3: CASSQRQGAYNEQFF

size: NA
J: TRBJ2-7
D: NA
V: TRBV28
DNA: TGTGCCAGCAGTGGTTATCGCGGGGTCTCCTACGAGCAGTACTTC
CDR3: CASSGYRGVSYEQYF

size: NA
J: TRBJ2-1
D: TRBD2
V: TRBV7-3
DNA: TGTGCCAGCAGCTTAGGTGCGCGGGAGGCCGATGAGCAGTTCTTC
CDR3: CASSLGAREADEQFF

size: few
J: TRBJ2-7
D: NA
V: TRBV7-6
DNA: TGTGCCAGCAGCTTGTGGGACGGTACCTACGAGCAGTACTTC
CDR3: CASSLWDGTYEQYF

size: NA
J: TRBJ2-2
D: NA
V: TRBV9
DNA: TGTGCCAGCACCGGGACCCACACCGGGGAGCTGTTTTTT
CDR3: CASTGTHTGELFF

size: many
J: TRBJ1-6
D: TRBD1
V: TRBV28
DNA: TGTGCCAGCAGTCCCTACCAACAGGGGATTTCGATCTTTTCACCCCTCCACTTT
CDR3: CASSPYQQGISIFSPLHF

size: NA
J: TRBJ1-1
D: TRBD1
V: TRBV27
DNA: TGTGCCAGCAGATCCGGACAGGGTGAAGCTTTCTTT
CDR3: CASRSGQGEAFF

size: few
J: TRBJ2-5
D: NA
V: TRBV24-1
DNA: TGTGCCACCAGTGATACGCGAGGGGGAGAGACCCAGTACTTC
CDR3: CATSDTRGGETQYF

size: NA
J: TRBJ2-1
D: TRBD2
V: TRBV20-1
DNA: TGCAGTGCCTCTAGCGGCCGGGGCACCTACAATGAGCAGTTCTTC
CDR3: CSASSGRGTYNEQFF

size: many
J: TRBJ2-1
D: TRBD2
V: TRBV7-2
DNA: TGTGCCAGCAGCTTAGTTCCTAGCGGGAGGAATGAGCAGTTCTTC
CDR3: CASSLVPSGRNEQFF